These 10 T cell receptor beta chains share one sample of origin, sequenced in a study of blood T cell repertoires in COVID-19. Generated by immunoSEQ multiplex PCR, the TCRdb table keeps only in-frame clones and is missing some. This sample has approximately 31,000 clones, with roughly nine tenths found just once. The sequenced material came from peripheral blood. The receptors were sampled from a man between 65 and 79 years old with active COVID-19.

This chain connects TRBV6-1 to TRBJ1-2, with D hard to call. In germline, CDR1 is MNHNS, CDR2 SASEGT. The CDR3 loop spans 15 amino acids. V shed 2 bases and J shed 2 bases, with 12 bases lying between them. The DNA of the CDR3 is TGTGCCAGCAGTGAACGGGAGGATTGGAACTATGGCTACACCTTC. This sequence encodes CASSEREDWNYGYTF.

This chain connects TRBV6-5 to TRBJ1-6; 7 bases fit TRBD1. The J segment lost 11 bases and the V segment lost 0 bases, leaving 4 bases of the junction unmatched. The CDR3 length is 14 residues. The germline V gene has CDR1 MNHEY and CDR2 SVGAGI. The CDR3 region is CASSYSTRGAPLHF. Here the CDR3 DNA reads TGTGCCAGCAGTTACTCGACCAGGGGGGCACCCCTCCACTTT.

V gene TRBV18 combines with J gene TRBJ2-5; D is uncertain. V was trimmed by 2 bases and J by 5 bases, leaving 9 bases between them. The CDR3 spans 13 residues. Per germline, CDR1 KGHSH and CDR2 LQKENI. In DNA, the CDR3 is TGTGCCAGCTCACCAAGAGTCAGGGAGACCCAGTACTTC. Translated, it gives CASSPRVRETQYF.

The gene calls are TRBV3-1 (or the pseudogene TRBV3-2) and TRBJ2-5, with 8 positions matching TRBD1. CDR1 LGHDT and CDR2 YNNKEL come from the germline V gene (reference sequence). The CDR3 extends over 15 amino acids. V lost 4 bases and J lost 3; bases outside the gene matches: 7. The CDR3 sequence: CASSPLDREKETQYF. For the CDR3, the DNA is TGTGCCAGCAGCCCCTTGGACAGGGAGAAAGAGACCCAGTACTTC.

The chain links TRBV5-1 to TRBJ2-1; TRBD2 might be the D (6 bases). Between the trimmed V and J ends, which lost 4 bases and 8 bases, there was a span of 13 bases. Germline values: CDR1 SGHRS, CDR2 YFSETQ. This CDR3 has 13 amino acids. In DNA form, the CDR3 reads TGCGCCAGCAGCCTCGCAGCTAGCGATGAGCAGTTCTTC. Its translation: CASSLAASDEQFF.

The CDR3 loop is CSASSRGFLSGNTIYF. CDR3 sequence (DNA): TGCAGTGCTAGTAGTCGGGGGTTCCTCTCTGGAAACACCATATATTTT. This rearrangement joins TRBV20-1 to TRBJ1-3; TRBD1 is a possible D gene (5 bases). The V and J ends lost 3 bases and 0 bases respectively, with 15 bases between them. The V gene's germline CDR1 is DFQATT and CDR2 SNEGSKA (reference sequence). This CDR3 has 16 residues.

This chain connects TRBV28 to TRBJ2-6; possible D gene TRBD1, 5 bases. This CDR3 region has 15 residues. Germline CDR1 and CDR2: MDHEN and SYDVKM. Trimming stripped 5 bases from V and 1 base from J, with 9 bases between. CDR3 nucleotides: TGTGCCAGCAGTAGGACACCTTCTGGGGCCAACGTCCTGACTTTC. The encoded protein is CASSRTPSGANVLTF.

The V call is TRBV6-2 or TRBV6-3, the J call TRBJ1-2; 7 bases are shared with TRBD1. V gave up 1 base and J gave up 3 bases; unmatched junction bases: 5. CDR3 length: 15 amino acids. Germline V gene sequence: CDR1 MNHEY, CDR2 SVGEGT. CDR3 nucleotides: TGTGCCAGCAGTTACTTGGGGACAGCCGACTATGGCTACACCTTC. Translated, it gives CASSYLGTADYGYTF.

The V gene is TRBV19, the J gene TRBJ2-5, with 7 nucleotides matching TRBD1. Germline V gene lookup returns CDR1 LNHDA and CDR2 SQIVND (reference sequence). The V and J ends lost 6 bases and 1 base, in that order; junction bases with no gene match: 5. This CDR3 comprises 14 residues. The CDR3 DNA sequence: TGTGCCAGTAGCGTGACAGGGTCCCAAGAGACCCAGTACTTC. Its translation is CASSVTGSQETQYF.

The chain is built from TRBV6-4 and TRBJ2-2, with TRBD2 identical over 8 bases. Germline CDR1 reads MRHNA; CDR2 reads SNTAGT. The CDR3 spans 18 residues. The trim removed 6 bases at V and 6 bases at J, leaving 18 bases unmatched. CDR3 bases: TGTGCCAGCAGCCCCGGGGGGGACTTACCAAATAAAGCCGGGGAGCTGTTTTTT. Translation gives CASSPGGDLPNKAGELFF.